This T cell receptor beta chain was obtained from a study of blood T cell repertoires in COVID-19. Study-level background: Sources were T cells, B-cell-depleted T cells, or PBMCs; the material itself was cDNA or gDNA.

Under the authors' procedure: Reference gene primer amplification yielded estimated nucleated cell counts. The data were produced by immunoSEQ multiplex PCR, yet TCRdb's version contains in-frame clones alone and is incomplete. V, J and clone size derive from that table, while D and trimming were established from the DNA sequence. The repertoire has 150,000 to 200,000 clones, around 84% of them found once; the top ten carry 15% to 20%. This CDR3 has 12 residues. The germline CDR1 and CDR2 sequences are MNHEY and SVGAGI. Trimming removed 9 bases from V and 4 bases from J, with 10 bases in between. This clone appeared a single time.

The specimen sequenced was peripheral blood. The origin of this receptor is a woman older than 75 with acute or convalescent COVID-19. The chain carries TRBV6-5 and TRBJ2-1; TRBD1 might be the D (6 bases). In nucleotides, the CDR3 is TGTGCCAGGGGGGCCTCATACAATGAGCAGTTCTTC. Translated, it gives CARGASYNEQFF.